The rows below give T cell receptor beta chains drawn from one sample of a study of cytotoxic CD8 clonotypes in ibrutinib-treated CLL. Measured with immunoSEQ multiplex PCR; TCRdb has only the in-frame clones, and not every one. The sample has over 95,000 clones, approximately 56% seen once. The sample here was PBMCs, taken after 24 months of ibrutinib treatment. These receptors all come from a human donor with chronic lymphocytic leukemia. Both conserved end residues are part of each CDR3. D genes are given only for firm matches. Size tells how often a clone was seen (once, few, many) or the class of an expanded clone, and some rows leave it out.

abundance	v_gene	d_gene	j_gene	CDR3nt	CDR3aa
NA	TRBV19	NA	TRBJ2-3	TGTGCCAGTACCCCATCGCGCAGGGCGGTCCCAGATACGCAGTATTTT	CASTPSRRAVPDTQYF
NA	TRBV30	NA	TRBJ1-3	TGTGCCTGGACTGAGTCGGGAAACACCATATATTTT	CAWTESGNTIYF
NA	TRBV7-2	TRBD1	TRBJ1-2	TGTGCCAGCAGCGTACCGGGACAGGGAGGCGGCTACACCTTC	CASSVPGQGGGYTF
NA	TRBV18	NA	TRBJ2-5	TGTGCCAGCTCATCAACTACTACGGCCGGGCAAGAGACCCAGTACTTC	CASSSTTTAGQETQYF
NA	TRBV9	TRBD1	TRBJ1-3	TGTGCCAGCAGCGTGGAGGGGGCGCAAGGAAACACCATATATTTT	CASSVEGAQGNTIYF
few	TRBV9	NA	TRBJ2-2	TGTGCCAGCAGCGTAGTGTCCGGGGAGCTGTTTTTT	CASSVVSGELFF
NA	TRBV9	TRBD2	TRBJ2-2	TGTGCCAGCAGCGTAGCAGCGGGGGGGAACACCGGGGAGCTGTTTTTT	CASSVAAGGNTGELFF
NA	TRBV5-1	NA	TRBJ2-5	TGCGCCAGCAGCTTGGGAATAGGGACAGAGACCCAGTACTTC	CASSLGIGTETQYF
few	TRBV5-1	NA	TRBJ2-7	TGCGCCAGCAGCGAGATGAGCTCCTACGAGCAGTACTTC	CASSEMSSYEQYF
few	TRBV7-8	NA	TRBJ1-5	TGTGCCAGCAGCCAGGGCAGATCGGAACAGCCCCAGCATTTT	CASSQGRSEQPQHF
NA	TRBV4-2	TRBD2	TRBJ2-4	TGTGCCAGCAGCCAAGAACTGAGTCTAGCGGGGGGGCTAAACATTCAGTACTTC	CASSQELSLAGGLNIQYF
NA	TRBV4-1	TRBD1	TRBJ1-2	TGCGCCAGCAGCCAAGATACCTCAGGGGGAACCTATGGCTACACCTTC	CASSQDTSGGTYGYTF
NA	TRBV25-1	NA	TRBJ1-5	TGTGCCAGCAGTGATATAAGGAGCAATCAGCCCCAGCATTTT	CASSDIRSNQPQHF
NA	TRBV10-3	TRBD2	TRBJ2-6	TGTGCCATAGCGGGGGATGGGGCCAACGTCCTGACTTTC	CAIAGDGANVLTF
few	TRBV29-1	NA	TRBJ1-5	TGCAGCGTTGACGTCGGTCTCGGGGCAGAGAGGAATCAGCCCCAGCATTTT	CSVDVGLGAERNQPQHF
NA	TRBV4-3	NA	TRBJ1-4	TGCGCCAGCAGCCAAGATTTAGGCGAAAAACTGTTTTTT	CASSQDLGEKLFF
few	TRBV25-1	TRBD2	TRBJ2-5	TGTGCCAGCAGACCAGAGCGGGGGGGTGGAGAGACCCAGTACTTC	CASRPERGGGETQYF
many	TRBV7-9	NA	TRBJ1-1	TGTGCCAGCAGCTTATCGGTCAGTGAAGCTTTCTTT	CASSLSVSEAFF
NA	TRBV30	NA	TRBJ1-2	TGTGCCTGGAGGGCCCCTATGATACCTAACTATGGCTACACCTTC	CAWRAPMIPNYGYTF
NA	TRBV18	NA	TRBJ2-2	TGTGCCAGCTCACCCTCTGGGAAATCGAACACCGGGGAGCTGTTTTTT	CASSPSGKSNTGELFF
NA	TRBV25-1	NA	TRBJ2-5	TGTGCCAGTGGGAGGGAGACCCAGTACTTC	CASGRETQYF
once	TRBV7-2	NA	TRBJ1-2	TGTGCCAGCAGCCTAGAGGTGGTCTCTGGCTACACCTTC	CASSLEVVSGYTF
NA	TRBV29-1	NA	TRBJ2-2	TGCAGCGTTCTCCCCCAAATAACAGGAGGGTCCACCGGGGAGCTGTTTTTT	CSVLPQITGGSTGELFF
NA	TRBV29-1	NA	TRBJ2-3	TGCAGCCTTGACAAGGGGGGTACAGATACGCAGTATTTT	CSLDKGGTDTQYF
NA	TRBV27	TRBD1	TRBJ2-7	TGTGCCAGCAGTTCCTTAGACAGGGGGCTTACCTACGAGCAGTACTTC	CASSSLDRGLTYEQYF
NA	TRBV5-5	TRBD2	TRBJ2-5	TGTGCCAGCAGCTCACTAGCGGGGTCTTTTGGAGAGACCCAGTACTTC	CASSSLAGSFGETQYF
few	TRBV30	TRBD2	TRBJ2-3	TGTGCCTGGAGTGTTCTAGCGGGGGCCCGGGGCGAGCAGTATTTT	CAWSVLAGARGEQYF
few	TRBV7-9	TRBD1	TRBJ2-3	TGCCTGGGACAGAAGACCACAGATACGCAGTATTTT	CLGQKTTDTQYF
NA	TRBV9	NA	TRBJ1-2	TGTGCCAGCAGCGTAGCGGATCAGGTTAGCTATGGCTACACCTTC	CASSVADQVSYGYTF
once	TRBV5-1	NA	TRBJ2-6	TGCGCCAGCAGCCTTCAGACCTCTGGGGCCAACGTCCTGACTTTC	CASSLQTSGANVLTF
many	TRBV18	NA	TRBJ2-1	TGTGCCAGCTCACCCCTTTACTCTGGGAGCAATGAGCAGTTCTTC	CASSPLYSGSNEQFF
once	TRBV6-6	NA	TRBJ1-2	TGTGCCAGCAGAACGGGGCAGGGACGAGCAGACACCTTC	CASRTGQGRADTF
NA	TRBV29-1	NA	TRBJ1-2	TGCAGCGTTGAAGGGGGTAGCTTGATCGAAGGCTACACCTTC	CSVEGGSLIEGYTF
NA	TRBV19	TRBD1	TRBJ2-5	TGTGCCAGTAGTGTAACCGGGACAGGGGTTGAGGGGACCCAGTACTTC	CASSVTGTGVEGTQYF
few	TRBV19	NA	TRBJ1-3	TGTGCCACGATTGGAAACACCATATATTTT	CATIGNTIYF
NA	TRBV5-8	TRBD2	TRBJ2-1	TGTGCCACCCCACGGGGGACTAGTCCCTACAATGAGCAGTTCTTC	CATPRGTSPYNEQFF
NA	TRBV10-3	NA	TRBJ1-5	TGTGCCATCAGAGACAACCCCAATCAGCCCCAGCATTTT	CAIRDNPNQPQHF
few	TRBV10-3	NA	TRBJ1-2	TGTGCCACCGGGGGAGAAGGCTATGGCTACACCTTC	CATGGEGYGYTF
few	TRBV30	TRBD1	TRBJ1-6	TGTGCCTGGAGTATCACAGGGGATAATTCACCCCTCCACTTT	CAWSITGDNSPLHF
NA	TRBV2	TRBD1	TRBJ1-2	TGTGCCAGCAGAGGGACAGGGGGCAACTATGGCTACACCTTC	CASRGTGGNYGYTF
NA	TRBV4-1	NA	TRBJ1-1	TGCGCCAGCAGCCAAGATTGGGGTTTGAACACTGAAGCTTTCTTT	CASSQDWGLNTEAFF
NA	TRBV5-8	NA	TRBJ2-5	TGTGCCAGCAGCGCCCAGACGGGGGTATATGAGACCCAGTACTTC	CASSAQTGVYETQYF
NA	TRBV11-3	NA	TRBJ2-7	TGTGCCAGCAGCTCCAGGGACTTTTACGAGCAGTACTTC	CASSSRDFYEQYF
NA	TRBV5-6	TRBD1	TRBJ2-7	TGTGCCAGCAGCTTGAGGTGGGACAGGGTGAACGAGCAGTACTTC	CASSLRWDRVNEQYF
NA	TRBV29-1	NA	TRBJ2-1	TGCAGCGTTGAAGATGGGTCAGCCTACAATGAGCAGTTCTTC	CSVEDGSAYNEQFF
NA	TRBV5-1	TRBD2	TRBJ2-7	TGCGCCAGCACTGGCCTAGCGGACTACGAGCAGTACTTC	CASTGLADYEQYF
few	TRBV5-1	TRBD1	TRBJ2-7	TGCGCCAGCAGCTTTGGGGGACAGGGTAAAGAGCAGTACTTC	CASSFGGQGKEQYF